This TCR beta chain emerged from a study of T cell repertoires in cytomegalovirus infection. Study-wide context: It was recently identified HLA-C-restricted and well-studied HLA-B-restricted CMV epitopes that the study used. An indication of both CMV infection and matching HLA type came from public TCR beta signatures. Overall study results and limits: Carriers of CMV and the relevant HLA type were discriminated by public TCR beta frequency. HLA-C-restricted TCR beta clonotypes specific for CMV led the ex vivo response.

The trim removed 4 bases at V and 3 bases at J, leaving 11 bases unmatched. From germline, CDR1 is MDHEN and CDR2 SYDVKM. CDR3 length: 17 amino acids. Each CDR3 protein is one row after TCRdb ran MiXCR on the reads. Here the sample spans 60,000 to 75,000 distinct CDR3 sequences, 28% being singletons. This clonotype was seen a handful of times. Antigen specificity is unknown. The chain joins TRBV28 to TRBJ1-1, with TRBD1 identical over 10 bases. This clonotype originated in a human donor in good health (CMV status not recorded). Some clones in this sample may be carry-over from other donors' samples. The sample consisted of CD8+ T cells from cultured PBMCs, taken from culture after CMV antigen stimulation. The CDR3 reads CASSSRTGGARYTEAFF. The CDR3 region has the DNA TGTGCCAGCAGTTCCCGGACAGGGGGTGCCAGGTACACTGAAGCTTTCTTT.